This T cell receptor (beta chain) was profiled in a study of shared clonotypes between healthy human individuals. Each donor was a Caucasian adult residing in Nashville, Tennessee. The germline V and J ends were trimmed by 4 bases and 4 bases, with 17 bases remaining between them. CDR3 length equals 15 residues. Germline-derived CDR1 and CDR2 are SGHRS and YFSETQ. The unsorted PBMC sample used ten immunoSEQ deep assay plates. The authors' processing: ImmunoSEQ junction-only sequences lacked quality scores, so their filtering differed. Repertoires were generated with immunoSEQ multiplex PCR, while TCRdb's copy carries only in-frame clones and drops some. The V and J calls and clone size were taken over from that table, and D and trimming were inferred from the DNA. The table lists approximately 500,000 clones, around 73% of them singletons.

Sequencing was done on a sample of PBMCs. This receptor was obtained from a woman in her thirties or forties in good health. Some clones in this sample may be carry-over from other donors' samples. The gene calls are TRBV5-1 and TRBJ1-2; D perhaps matches TRBD1 (5 bases). DNA for the CDR3: TGCGCCAGCAGCCCTGGACGGGCCGGGGGCTATGGCTACACCTTC. It translates to CASSPGRAGGYGYTF.